Detailed here is one TCR beta chain. These data originate in a study of regulatory T cells in long-lasting Graves disease. This sample's time point: newly diagnosed GD, antithyroid drugs for less than 3 months. PBMC-derived RNA was used for the TCR library. Roughly 10-milliliter peripheral blood samples went into EDTA tubes. For TCR beta, libraries came from iRepertoire HTBI primers and Arm-PCR of CDR3 regions. TCRdb re-derived calls from the multiplex PCR reads in MiXCR, one entry per CDR3 protein. Of about 470,000 distinct CDR3 sequences listed, 14% to 15% are singletons. Losses at the gene ends were 7 bases for V and 7 bases for J; bases not matched to a gene: 10. CDR3 length: 14 amino acids. Germline-derived CDR1 and CDR2 are MNHNS and SASEGT. The same sample was also studied in work on T cells in Graves' hyperthyroidism and ophthalmopathy.

This receptor was obtained from a woman aged 30 to 39 with Graves disease. This sequence joins TRBV6-1 and TRBJ2-7; 10 nucleotides align to TRBD1. The sequences come from peripheral blood mononuclear cells (PBMCs), collected at new diagnosis, from a patient treated with antithyroid drugs. DNA of the CDR3: TGTGCCAGCACCGTCGGGACAGGGGATGGGGAGCAGTACTTC. Translating it yields CASTVGTGDGEQYF.